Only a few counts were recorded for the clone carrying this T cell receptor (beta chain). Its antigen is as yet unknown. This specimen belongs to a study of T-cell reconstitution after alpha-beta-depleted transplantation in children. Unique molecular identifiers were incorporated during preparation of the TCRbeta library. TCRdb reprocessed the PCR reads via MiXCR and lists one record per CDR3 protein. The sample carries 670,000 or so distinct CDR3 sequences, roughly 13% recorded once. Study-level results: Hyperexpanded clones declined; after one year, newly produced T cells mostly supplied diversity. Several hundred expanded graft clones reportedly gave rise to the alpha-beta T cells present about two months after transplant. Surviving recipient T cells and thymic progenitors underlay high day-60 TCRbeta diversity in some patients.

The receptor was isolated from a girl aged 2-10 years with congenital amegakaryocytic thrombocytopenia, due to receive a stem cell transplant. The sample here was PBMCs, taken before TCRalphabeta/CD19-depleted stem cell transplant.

The CDR3 region is CASSLLSGSFRNEQFF. CDR3 DNA: TGTGCCAGCAGCTTACTTAGCGGGAGCTTTCGGAATGAGCAGTTCTTC. V usage is TRBV11-2 and J usage is TRBJ2-1, with TRBD2 identical over 9 bases. Germline CDR1 reads SGHAT; CDR2 reads FQNNGV. The CDR3 sequence is 16 residues long. V was clipped by 2 bases and J by 7 bases; unmatched bases: 9.